A single sample is the source of the 10 T cell receptor beta chains below, sequenced in a study of OX40 agonist ivuxolimab in advanced cancers. Libraries came from the immunoSEQ multiplex PCR assay. TCRdb re-hosts the immuneACCESS table, in-frame sequences only. Its copies lack some clones; in the studies checked, an unresolved V gene accounts for under half of them, and the cause for the rest is not known. This sample has tens of thousands of clones in its table, and around nine tenths of those were observed once. Around 1.8% of the sample goes to the ten largest clones. The sequencing used CD4+ or CD8+ T cells sorted from blood, collected in a trial of the OX40 agonist ivuxolimab. These TCRs come from an adult with an advanced solid tumor such as melanoma, head and neck, liver or kidney cancer.

The J gene is TRBJ1-1, the V gene TRBV10-3; 7 nucleotides line up with TRBD1. Trimming removed 9 bases from V and 2 bases from J; junction bases left unmatched: 6. The CDR3 runs 13 residues. From germline, CDR1 is ENHRY and CDR2 SYGVKD. CDR3 amino acids: CAIRRGLNTEAFF. CDR3 coding DNA: TGTGCCATAAGAAGGGGGCTCAACACTGAAGCTTTCTTT.

This clone turned up a few times. The chain is built from TRBV29-1 and TRBJ2-7; weak D call: TRBD1 (6 bases). Germline CDR1 is SQVTM and CDR2 is ANQGSEA. This CDR3 has 14 residues. The V end lost 0 bases, the J end lost 5 bases, and 14 bases lay between the germline ends. CDR3 nucleotides: TGCAGCGTTGAAGAAGTTAATGGGGGCCACGAGCAGTACTTC. It translates to CSVEEVNGGHEQYF.

The chain uses TRBV7-2 and TRBJ2-7, with 13 positions matching TRBD2. This CDR3 is 16 amino acids long. Unmatched junction bases numbered 1, after V lost 0 bases and J lost 2 bases. Germline V gives CDR1 SGHTA, CDR2 FQGNSA. The chain's CDR3 is CASSLAGTSGAYEQYF. In DNA, the CDR3 is TGTGCCAGCAGCTTAGCGGGGACTAGCGGGGCCTACGAGCAGTACTTC.

The chain combines TRBV4-1 with TRBJ2-1; 9 nucleotides match TRBD2. Trimming at V came to 1 base and at J to 4 bases, leaving 5 bases not matched to a gene. The length of the CDR3 is 16 residues. CDR1 is MGHRA, CDR2 YSYEKL, per germline. As DNA, the CDR3 is TGCGCCAGCAGCCAAGTACTAGCGGGTAATTACAATGAGCAGTTCTTC. It translates to CASSQVLAGNYNEQFF.

The chain combines TRBV2 with TRBJ1-2, with TRBD1 as a possible D gene (5 bases). CDR3 length: 16 residues. CDR1 SNHLY and CDR2 FYNNEI come from the germline V gene. V lost 4 bases, J lost 1 base, and 16 bases lay in between. CDR3 residues: CASSGRDGPNNYGYTF. The CDR3 DNA reads as TGTGCCAGCAGTGGAAGGGACGGACCTAATAACTATGGCTACACCTTC.

The chain carries TRBV4-1 and TRBJ2-1; 11 bases line up with TRBD2. Trimming cost V 4 bases and J 2 bases; bases outside gene matches: 1. The CDR3 totals 15 residues. Germline loops: CDR1 MGHRA, CDR2 YSYEKL. The CDR3 region has the DNA TGCGCCAGCAGCCCGACTAGCGGGGCCTACAATGAGCAGTTCTTC. It translates to CASSPTSGAYNEQFF.

The chain recombines TRBV21-1 with TRBJ1-2. TRBV21-1 is an annotated pseudogene. This CDR3 contains 18 residues. CDR3 nucleotides: TGTGCCAGCAGCGACAACCGGAGGGGGGGAAGGACAAGTTATGGCTACACCTTC. Amino acid sequence: CASSDNRRGGRTSYGYTF.

The V gene is TRBV6-5, the J gene TRBJ2-1, with D perhaps TRBD2 (6 bases). The CDR3 has 14 residues. V was clipped by 4 bases and J by 7 bases, with 14 bases between them. CDR1 and CDR2 (germline): MNHEY, SVGAGI. The CDR3 DNA follows: TGTGCCAGCAGTTCGTCCCGGGACTGGAATGAGCAGTTCTTC. This encodes CASSSSRDWNEQFF.

The chain couples TRBV5-1 to TRBJ2-2; possible D gene TRBD2, 5 bases. Trimming left V 1 base short and J 3 bases short, with 16 bases between. The CDR3 runs 17 residues. CDR1 is SGHRS, CDR2 YFSETQ, per germline. This CDR3 is CASSLFRGSTDTGELFF. CDR3 nucleotide sequence: TGCGCCAGCAGCTTGTTCCGGGGTAGTACCGACACCGGGGAGCTGTTTTTT.

This rearrangement joins TRBV7-6 to TRBJ2-2, with 9 bases that match TRBD2. The J segment lost 4 bases and the V segment lost 5 bases, leaving 5 bases of the junction unmatched. CDR3 length: 15 residues. Germline lookup yields CDR1 SGHVS and CDR2 FNYEAQ. The CDR3 region is CASSTGTSFTGELFF. CDR3 sequence (DNA): TGTGCCAGCAGCACCGGGACTAGCTTCACCGGGGAGCTGTTTTTT.